What follows are 3 T cell receptor beta chains derived from one specimen sequenced in a study of T-cell memory formation after mild COVID-19. TCRdb independently ran MiXCR on the 5' RACE reads; one entry per CDR3 protein. The data contain about 180,000 distinct CDR3 sequences, 16% of them singletons. Sample: PBMCs or a T cell subset sorted from them (not recorded which). The receptors were sampled from an adult woman who had mild COVID-19 (a few samples of this study predate the infection). Cell type and time point are not known.

This clonotype has a handful of counts. The J gene is TRBJ2-3, the V gene TRBV5-1, with a weak D call TRBD1 (5 bases). The CDR3 covers 16 residues. Germline values: CDR1 SGHRS, CDR2 YFSETQ. The ends were cut back, 0 bases at V and 1 base at J, with 12 bases in the middle. CDR3 region: CASSLAVGARTDTQYF. CDR3 nucleotides: TGCGCCAGCAGCTTGGCAGTAGGGGCCCGCACAGATACGCAGTATTTT.

This clonotype was detected ten times or more. The chain joins TRBV18 to TRBJ1-1; 9 nucleotides agree with TRBD1. The CDR3 contains 16 residues. Germline assignment: CDR1 KGHSH and CDR2 LQKENI. The junction had 10 bases not matched to a gene; V was cut back by 5 bases and J by 3 bases. CDR3 region: CASSATGTGLDTEAFF. DNA of the CDR3: TGTGCCAGCTCAGCGACCGGGACAGGGCTGGACACTGAAGCTTTCTTT.

The genes are TRBV5-1 and TRBJ2-1; 7 nucleotides match TRBD2. Losses at the gene ends were 7 bases for V and 2 bases for J; bases not matched to a gene: 9. The CDR3 contains 15 residues. From germline, CDR1 is SGHRS and CDR2 YFSETQ. CDR3 sequence (DNA): TGCGCCAGCCGCAATCACGGGGGGACCTACAATGAGCAGTTCTTC. As protein: CASRNHGGTYNEQFF. The entire variable domain, with the rest obtained from reference TRBV5-1 and TRBJ2-1, is as follows: KAGVTQTPRYLIKTRGQQVTLSCSPISGHRSVSWYQQTPGQGLQFLFEYFSETQRNKGNFPGRFSGRQFSNSRSEMNVSTLELGDSALYLCASRNHGGTYNEQFFGPGTRLTVL.